Following are 4 T cell receptor beta chains from one sample sequenced in a study of shared clonotypes between healthy human individuals. Terminally differentiated effector memory CD45RA+ cells were left out of the naive CD8 fraction, which was CD45RO-negative and positively selected for CCR7. Measured with immunoSEQ multiplex PCR; TCRdb has only the in-frame clones, and not every one. The table shows around 2.1 million clones, with around 93% occurring only once. Sequencing input: naive CD8+ T cells from PBMCs. The receptors shown here come from a man between 18 and 29 years old in good health. Some clones in this sample may be carry-over from other donors' samples.

V is TRBV11-2 and J is TRBJ2-7; D is unresolved. The ends were cut back, 4 bases at V and 4 bases at J, with 5 bases in the middle. Germline CDR1 reads SGHAT; CDR2 reads FQNNGV. This CDR3 comprises 11 residues. CDR3 amino acids: CASSSKYEQYF. In DNA form, the CDR3 reads TGTGCCAGCAGCTCTAAGTACGAGCAGTACTTC.

This chain connects TRBV6-6 to TRBJ1-1; the match to TRBD1 covers 10 bases. Germline trimming cut 2 bases from V and 3 bases from J; bases unmatched to any gene: 6. Germline lookup yields CDR1 MNHNY and CDR2 SVGAGI (reference sequence). The CDR3 spans 16 residues. The CDR3 spells CASSYGTGAGDTEAFF. The CDR3 nucleotides are TGTGCCAGCAGTTACGGGACAGGGGCGGGTGACACTGAAGCTTTCTTT.

CDR3 in amino acids: CASSLERELDEQYF. CDR3 DNA sequence: TGCGCCAGCAGCTTGGAGCGGGAGTTGGACGAGCAGTACTTC. The genes are TRBV5-1 and TRBJ2-7, with TRBD2 identical over 8 bases. The length of the CDR3 is 14 residues. Losses at the gene ends were 0 bases for V and 5 bases for J; bases not matched to a gene: 4. Per the germline V gene, CDR1 is SGHRS and CDR2 is YFSETQ.

V is TRBV7-9 and J is TRBJ2-1; 15 bases match TRBD2. Germline trimming cut 8 bases from V and 4 bases from J; bases unmatched to any gene: 9. The CDR3 extends over 17 amino acids. The germline V gene encodes CDR1 SEHNR and CDR2 FQNEAQ (reference sequence). Here the CDR3 reads CASGPGLAGGDYNEQFF. CDR3 in DNA: TGTGCCAGCGGCCCGGGACTAGCGGGAGGCGATTACAATGAGCAGTTCTTC. Complete variable domain (other parts from reference TRBV7-9 and TRBJ2-1): DTGVSQNPRHKITKRGQNVTFRCDPISEHNRLYWYRQTLGQGPEFLTYFQNEAQLEKSRLLSDRFSAERPKGSFSTLEIQRTEQGDSAMYLCASGPGLAGGDYNEQFFGPGTRLTVL.